A selection of T cell receptor beta chains follows, all from one sample in a study of blood T cell repertoires in COVID-19. Here immunoSEQ multiplex PCR was the method, and the copy in TCRdb shows in-frame clones only, minus some. The table includes a few hundred thousand clones, 86% detected once. Sequencing used peripheral blood. The source is a man between 18 and 29 years old with active or convalescent COVID-19. Both conserved end residues are part of each CDR3. D genes are given only for firm matches. Expanded clones get a size class; other rows say once, few or many, or leave the size out.

V gene: TRBV6-5
D gene: .
J gene: TRBJ2-5
clone size: .
CDR3 DNA: TGTGCCAGCAGTTATCTGGGCCCACAAGAGACCCAGTACTTC
CDR3 protein: CASSYLGPQETQYF

V gene: TRBV11-2
D gene: TRBD1
J gene: TRBJ1-6
clone size: .
CDR3 DNA: TGTGCCAGCACCTTCGACAGGGCTAATTCACCCCTCCACTTT
CDR3 protein: CASTFDRANSPLHF

V gene: TRBV24-1
D gene: .
J gene: TRBJ2-1
clone size: once
CDR3 DNA: TGTGCCACCAGTGATTCCCCAATACGCGATGAGCAGTTCTTC
CDR3 protein: CATSDSPIRDEQFF

V gene: TRBV7-2
D gene: .
J gene: TRBJ1-2
clone size: .
CDR3 DNA: TGTGCCAGCAGCTTAGTGAGCGTTCCGGACTACACCTTC
CDR3 protein: CASSLVSVPDYTF

V gene: TRBV5-4
D gene: TRBD1
J gene: TRBJ2-1
clone size: .
CDR3 DNA: TGTGCCAGCAGGGTGGACAGGGGAAACAATGAGCAGTTCTTC
CDR3 protein: CASRVDRGNNEQFF

V gene: TRBV3-1/TRBV3-2
D gene: .
J gene: TRBJ2-5
clone size: .
CDR3 DNA: TGTGCCAGCAGCTCCGGGACTCTAGTATCAGAGACCCAGTACTTC
CDR3 protein: CASSSGTLVSETQYF

V gene: TRBV13
D gene: TRBD2
J gene: TRBJ2-7
clone size: .
CDR3 DNA: TGTGCCAGCACCCGGGGGGGGCTTTTTTACGAGCAGTACTTC
CDR3 protein: CASTRGGLFYEQYF

V gene: TRBV23-1
D gene: .
J gene: TRBJ2-1
clone size: .
CDR3 DNA: TGCGCCAGCAGTCCTAATCCCAAGCGGCCAGCTGATGAGCAGTTCTTC
CDR3 protein: CASSPNPKRPADEQFF

V gene: TRBV30
D gene: TRBD1
J gene: TRBJ2-7
clone size: once
CDR3 DNA: TGTGCCTGGGGGGGACAGGGGCCCTACGAGCAGTACTTC
CDR3 protein: CAWGGQGPYEQYF

V gene: TRBV2
D gene: .
J gene: TRBJ2-7
clone size: .
CDR3 DNA: TGTGCCAGCAGTGAGGGTTTAGAGGCCTACGAGCAGTACTTC
CDR3 protein: CASSEGLEAYEQYF

V gene: TRBV19
D gene: TRBD1
J gene: TRBJ1-6
clone size: .
CDR3 DNA: TGTGCCAGTACCAAGACAGGGGGCGCTTCACCCCTCCACTTT
CDR3 protein: CASTKTGGASPLHF

V gene: TRBV7-9
D gene: .
J gene: TRBJ2-1
clone size: .
CDR3 DNA: TGTGCCAGCAGCCTCCGGGACTTTGACAATGAGCAGTTCTTC
CDR3 protein: CASSLRDFDNEQFF

V gene: TRBV5-6
D gene: TRBD1
J gene: TRBJ1-5
clone size: .
CDR3 DNA: TGTGCCAGCAGCTTCGGGGGACAGGGAATTCAGCCCCAGCATTTT
CDR3 protein: CASSFGGQGIQPQHF

V gene: TRBV5-5
D gene: .
J gene: TRBJ2-5
clone size: .
CDR3 DNA: TGTGCCAGCGCCTTCCTCCCCGGTCGGTCCCAAGAGACCCAGTACTTC
CDR3 protein: CASAFLPGRSQETQYF

V gene: TRBV7-7
D gene: TRBD2
J gene: TRBJ2-2
clone size: .
CDR3 DNA: TGTGCTAGCAGCTTAGCGGGAGCAAACACCGGGGAGCTGTTTTTT
CDR3 protein: CASSLAGANTGELFF

V gene: TRBV4-2
D gene: .
J gene: TRBJ2-7
clone size: .
CDR3 DNA: TGTGCCAGCAGCCTTGACAGTCTCAATTCCTACGAGCAGTACTTC
CDR3 protein: CASSLDSLNSYEQYF

V gene: TRBV12-3/TRBV12-4
D gene: TRBD1
J gene: TRBJ2-7
clone size: .
CDR3 DNA: TGTGCCAGCAGTCCGGGACAGGGATACGAGCAGTACTTC
CDR3 protein: CASSPGQGYEQYF

V gene: TRBV2
D gene: .
J gene: TRBJ1-1
clone size: .
CDR3 DNA: TGTGCCAGCAGCAGGGGCGGGGGAGGGAGGAACACTGAAGCTTTCTTT
CDR3 protein: CASSRGGGGRNTEAFF

V gene: TRBV5-5
D gene: TRBD2
J gene: TRBJ2-1
clone size: .
CDR3 DNA: TGTGCCAGCAGCTTGGCGGGACTAGCGGGAAACAACAATGAGCAGTTCTTC
CDR3 protein: CASSLAGLAGNNNEQFF

V gene: TRBV13
D gene: .
J gene: TRBJ2-3
clone size: .
CDR3 DNA: TGTGCCAGCAGCTACGGCTTGGAGGGGTCGTCGCAGTATTTT
CDR3 protein: CASSYGLEGSSQYF

V gene: TRBV6-5
D gene: .
J gene: TRBJ1-1
clone size: .
CDR3 DNA: TGTGCCAGCAGGACTGAAAGGGAGAGTACTGAAGCTTTCTTT
CDR3 protein: CASRTERESTEAFF

V gene: TRBV6-2/TRBV6-3
D gene: .
J gene: TRBJ1-5
clone size: .
CDR3 DNA: TGTGCCAGCAGCCAATTCAGGGGACGCGATCCTTCCCAGCATTTT
CDR3 protein: CASSQFRGRDPSQHF

V gene: TRBV19
D gene: .
J gene: TRBJ2-7
clone size: .
CDR3 DNA: TGTGCCAGTAGTATCAAGGGGAAACACGAGCAGTACTTC
CDR3 protein: CASSIKGKHEQYF

V gene: TRBV7-9
D gene: .
J gene: TRBJ1-2
clone size: .
CDR3 DNA: TGTGCCAGCAGCAAAGACAGCCTCTATGGCTACACCTTC
CDR3 protein: CASSKDSLYGYTF

V gene: TRBV11-3
D gene: .
J gene: TRBJ1-1
clone size: .
CDR3 DNA: TGTGCCAGCAGCAGTCGGGGGGACACTGAAGCTTTCTTT
CDR3 protein: CASSSRGDTEAFF

V gene: TRBV7-8
D gene: TRBD1
J gene: TRBJ2-1
clone size: .
CDR3 DNA: TGTGCCAGCAGCTTACCTGGGACAGGTGCGGTTGGTGAGCAGTTCTTC
CDR3 protein: CASSLPGTGAVGEQFF

V gene: TRBV2
D gene: TRBD1
J gene: TRBJ1-5
clone size: .
CDR3 DNA: TGTGCCAGCAGCCTGACAGGGTATAGCAATCAGCCCCAGCATTTT
CDR3 protein: CASSLTGYSNQPQHF

V gene: TRBV5-6
D gene: .
J gene: TRBJ1-2
clone size: .
CDR3 DNA: TGTGCCAGCAGCTTGCGGGACTATGGCTACACCTTC
CDR3 protein: CASSLRDYGYTF